This TCR beta chain is from a study of cytomegalovirus exposure and HLA in healthy donors. As for the study in general: Around 78 million unique TCRs, all from HLA-typed donors, were included in an early release of the data.

13 Jbeta primers and 60 Vbeta primers were used for the PCR. Data came from immunoSEQ multiplex PCR; TCRdb stores just in-frame clones and leaves some out. The listing records some 200,000 clones. The TCR was taken from a boy younger than 18 in good health and CMV-seronegative. The sequenced sample consisted of PBMCs.

CDR3 nucleotide sequence: TGTGCCAGCAGCTTAGTAGCGGGGGCTAGCACAGATACGCAGTATTTT. Protein sequence: CASSLVAGASTDTQYF. The rearrangement joins TRBV13 to TRBJ2-3; 9 bases match TRBD2. The CDR3 consists of 16 residues. CDR1 is PRHDT, CDR2 FYEKMQ, per germline (reference sequence). J lost 0 bases, V lost 1 base, and 2 bases had no gene match.